This T cell receptor (beta chain) was observed in a study of CD8 T cells in Susac syndrome (dated by TCRdb to the late 2010s). Broadly, across the study: The study used repertoire sequencing to test whether antigen drove CD8+ T cell activation and differentiation in Susac syndrome. Overall study results and their limits: The TCR sequencing and HLA analysis was acknowledged to have included a relatively small number of individuals.

High-throughput TCR beta sequencing profiled peripheral blood CD8+ and CD4+ T cells from healthy donors, Susac syndrome patients and multiple sclerosis patients. The multiple sclerosis controls were treatment-naive patients who had stable or active relapsing-remitting disease and met the revised McDonald criteria. Bulk CD8+ and CD4+ T cells were purified by magnetic negative isolation, while CD8+ TEMRA cells were enriched using FACS. Blood was drawn into EDTA tubes, processed within 24 hours, and PBMCs were isolated by density gradient centrifugation. PBMCs intended for TCR sequencing were cryopreserved in liquid nitrogen and thawed later in a water bath at 37 degrees C. A purity of at least 90% was achieved for sorted or isolated CD4+, CD8+ and CD8+ TEMRA cells. RNA was extracted with the RNeasy kit and about 0.5 to 1 ug was reverse transcribed using random hexamers. The immunoSEQ multiplex PCR assay, covering 54 Vbeta and 13 Jbeta segments, was used to amplify TCR beta CDR3 regions. PCR amplification bias was corrected using a synthetic template baseline for primer optimization and computational correction. Per the source publication's procedure: Only productive sequences were kept, with reads annotated to V, D and J genes according to IMGT and analyzed in immunoSEQ Analyzer. Clonality was calculated as one minus the Shannon entropy normalized by log2 of the number of productive unique sequences. For each patient and control, public and private clones were evaluated within the 100 most prevalent clones. Clones were defined as Susac-specific if absent from the healthy and MS cohorts, from around 1,000 published viral clones and from other ImmuneACCESS disease sequences. TCRdb ran its own pipeline on the public reads, namely fastp trimming at Q25 and MiXCR clone calling, and kept in-frame beta chains. Each entry is one CDR3 protein sequence, shown with its most common DNA and genes. The V and J calls shown here were made by TCRdb, not taken from the authors' results. The sample includes 250,000 to 350,000 distinct CDR3 sequences, with about 90% observed a single time. The ten largest clones add up to around 0.07% of the sample.

This clonotype has just a few counts. Its antigen is still unknown. No per-base quality is available; no much larger clone lies one base away. Sequences KGHSH (CDR1) and LQKENI (CDR2) are obtained from the germline V gene. From the cysteine up to the phenylalanine, the CDR3 has a length of 15 residues. The only DNA kept is the CDR3, 45 bases in frame from the first base. Unmatched junction bases come to 4, with V trimmed by 2 bases and J by 2 bases. The sequence came from a human donor with multiple sclerosis. Sequencing used CD4+ T cells from PBMCs. The rearranged segments are TRBV18 and TRBJ2-3; TRBD1 fits 7 bases in the junction. The nucleotide sequence reads TGTGCCAGCTCACCAAGGCAGGGGGACACAGATACGCAGTATTTT. Its coded protein is CASSPRQGDTDTQYF.